This paragraph reports one TCR beta chain. Its matching antigen is unknown. Single viable CD3+CD4+CD8-CD45RO+ cells were sorted as the memory CD4+ T cells. The source of the sample is a study of memory CD4+ T cells and cytomegalovirus serostatus. Study-level background: Donors were healthy Belgian adults, some 10 CMV seropositive and about 24 seronegative. Study results and caveats: Suggested: most of the CMV-linked TCR signature lies in CD4+ memory cells. 67 of 164 known CMV-associated TCRbeta sequences appeared in CD4+ memory.

Produced via immunoSEQ multiplex PCR; TCRdb's table is partial and in-frame only. Among over 45,000 clones listed, more than 70% were seen once. CDR1 is SGHTA and CDR2 is FQGTGA in the germline V gene. The ends were cut back, 5 bases at V and 0 bases at J, with 10 bases in the middle. The length of the CDR3 is 14 residues. This clonotype was obtained from an adult in good health and CMV-seronegative. Some clones in this sample may be carry-over from other donors' samples. V usage is TRBV7-3 and J usage is TRBJ1-1, with a weak D call TRBD1 (5 bases). What was sequenced was memory CD4+ T cells from blood. CDR3 bases: TGTGCCAGCAGCCCCACAGGAATGAACACTGAAGCTTTCTTT. The encoded protein is CASSPTGMNTEAFF. The full variable domain, with the rest looked up from reference TRBV7-3 and TRBJ1-1, is GAGVSQTPSNKVTEKGKYVELRCDPISGHTALYWYRQSLGQGPEFLIYFQGTGAADDSGLPNDRFFAVRPEGSVSTLKIQRTERGDSAVYLCASSPTGMNTEAFFGQGTRLTVV.